This is a list of T cell receptor beta chains from one sample in a study of OX40 agonist ivuxolimab in advanced cancers. The repertoire was sequenced with immunoSEQ multiplex PCR; TCRdb's copy has only in-frame clones and lacks some. The sample yields some 70,000 clones, approximately 88% seen once. The sample was CD4+ or CD8+ T cells sorted from blood, taken in a trial of the OX40 agonist ivuxolimab. These receptors originate from an adult with an advanced solid tumor such as melanoma, head and neck, liver or kidney cancer. Each CDR3 is given with its conserved first and last residue. The D gene is left open where the match is weak. Clone size is not always given. Where it is, it says once, few, many or a class for expanded clones.

cdr3_aa cdr3_nt v_call clone_size j_call d_call
CASSSRDRGRLADTQYF TGTGCCAGCAGTTCCCGGGACAGGGGGCGCCTGGCAGATACGCAGTATTTT TRBV27 - TRBJ2-3 TRBD1
CASSPLQGTEAFF TGTGCCAGCTCACCATTACAGGGCACTGAAGCTTTCTTT TRBV18 - TRBJ1-1 -
CASSSTGTDIATNEKLFF TGTGCCAGCAGCTCTACCGGGACAGATATTGCAACTAATGAAAAACTGTTTTTT TRBV7-2 - TRBJ1-4 TRBD1
CASSPIGLAGGPGYEQYF TGTGCCAGCTCGCCCATAGGTCTAGCGGGAGGGCCCGGCTACGAGCAGTACTTC TRBV18 - TRBJ2-7 TRBD2
CASSVGGGRTDTQYF TGTGCCAGCAGCGTAGGAGGGGGCAGGACAGATACGCAGTATTTT TRBV9 - TRBJ2-3 TRBD1
CASSKRSGASSYNEQFF TGTGCCAGCAGCAAAAGGTCGGGGGCGAGCTCCTACAATGAGCAGTTCTTC TRBV11-3 - TRBJ2-1 -
CASSLAGSINQPQHF TGTGCCAGCAGCTTAGCGGGGTCCATAAATCAGCCCCAGCATTTT TRBV7-9 few TRBJ1-5 -
CAWSRAANTEAFF TGTGCCTGGAGTCGGGCGGCGAACACTGAAGCTTTCTTT TRBV30 - TRBJ1-1 -
CASSLPGYEQYF TGTGCCAGCAGTTTACCGGGCTACGAGCAGTACTTC TRBV28 - TRBJ2-7 -
CASSTDLFRGRSYEQYF TGTGCCAGCAGCACGGATCTCTTTCGGGGACGGAGCTACGAGCAGTACTTC TRBV5-6 once TRBJ2-7 -
CASSHGQGALRLAGELFF TGTGCCAGCAGCCACGGACAGGGGGCGTTGAGATTGGCCGGGGAGCTGTTTTTT TRBV5-5 - TRBJ2-2 TRBD1
CASSIGWGGGFNQPQHF TGTGCCAGTAGTATAGGCTGGGGCGGGGGCTTCAATCAGCCCCAGCATTTT TRBV19 - TRBJ1-5 -
CASSLSPGLSTGELFF TGTGCCAGCAGCTTATCGCCGGGACTAAGCACCGGGGAGCTGTTTTTT TRBV7-3 - TRBJ2-2 TRBD2